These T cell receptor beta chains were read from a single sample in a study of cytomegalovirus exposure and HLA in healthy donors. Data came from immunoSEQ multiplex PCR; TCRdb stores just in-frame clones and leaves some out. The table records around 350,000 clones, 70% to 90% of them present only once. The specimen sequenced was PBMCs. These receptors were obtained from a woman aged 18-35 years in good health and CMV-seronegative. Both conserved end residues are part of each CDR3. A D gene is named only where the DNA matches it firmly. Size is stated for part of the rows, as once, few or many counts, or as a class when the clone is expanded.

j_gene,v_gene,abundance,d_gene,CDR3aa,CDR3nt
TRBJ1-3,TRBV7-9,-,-,CASSFSRGVAGNTIYF,TGTGCCAGCAGCTTCAGCAGGGGAGTCGCTGGAAACACCATATATTTT
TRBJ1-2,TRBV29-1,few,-,CSVQTGLSYGYTF,TGCAGCGTCCAAACAGGGTTGAGCTATGGCTACACCTTC
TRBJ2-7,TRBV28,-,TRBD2,CACSQGVAGGEREQYF,TGTGCCTGCAGTCAGGGGGTAGCGGGAGGGGAGCGCGAGCAGTACTTC
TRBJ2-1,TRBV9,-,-,CASSAYGYNEQFF,TGTGCCAGCAGCGCTTACGGCTACAATGAGCAGTTCTTC
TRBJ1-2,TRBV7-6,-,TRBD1,CASSLQGTGGSYGYTF,TGTGCCAGCAGCTTACAGGGGACAGGGGGCAGCTATGGCTACACCTTC
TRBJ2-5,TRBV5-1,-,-,CASSLVGLDQETQYF,TGCGCCAGCAGCTTGGTAGGACTCGACCAAGAGACCCAGTACTTC
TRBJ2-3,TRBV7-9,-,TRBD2,CASTVWREERDTQYF,TGTGCCAGCACAGTGTGGCGGGAGGAGAGAGATACGCAGTATTTT
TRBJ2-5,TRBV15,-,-,CATSREGTGSQETQYF,TGTGCCACCAGCAGAGAAGGAACAGGGAGCCAAGAGACCCAGTACTTC
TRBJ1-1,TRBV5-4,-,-,CASSLDGSTNTEAFF,TGTGCCAGCAGCTTGGACGGGTCTACGAACACTGAAGCTTTCTTT
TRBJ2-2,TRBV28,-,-,CASSRGRNTGELFF,TGTGCCAGCAGTCGCGGAAGGAACACCGGGGAGCTGTTTTTT
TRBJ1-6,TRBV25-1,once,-,CASSEMTSPYSPLHF,TGTGCCAGCAGTGAGATGACATCCCCCTATTCACCCCTCCACTTT
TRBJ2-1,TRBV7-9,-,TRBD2,CASSFGTSGRSYNEQFF,TGTGCCAGCAGCTTCGGGACTAGCGGGAGGTCGTACAATGAGCAGTTCTTC
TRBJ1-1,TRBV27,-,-,CASRINRNTEAFF,TGTGCCAGCAGGATAAACAGGAACACTGAAGCTTTCTTT
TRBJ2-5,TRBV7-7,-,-,CASSPIVGGAETQYF,TGTGCCAGCAGCCCAATCGTCGGGGGAGCAGAGACCCAGTACTTC
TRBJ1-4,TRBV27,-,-,CASSPSRGVRVKLFF,TGTGCCAGCAGTCCCTCGCGAGGCGTGAGGGTAAAACTGTTTTTT
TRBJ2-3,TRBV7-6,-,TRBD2,CASSSGLAGGASTDTQYF,TGTGCCAGCAGCTCGGGACTAGCGGGGGGTGCTAGCACAGATACGCAGTATTTT
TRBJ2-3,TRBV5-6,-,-,CASSSGYATGPTTDTQYF,TGTGCCAGCAGCTCCGGATACGCTACAGGGCCGACCACAGATACGCAGTATTTT
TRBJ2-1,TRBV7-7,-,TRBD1,CASSLARTGGNEQFF,TGTGCCAGCAGCTTAGCGCGGACAGGGGGCAATGAGCAGTTCTTC
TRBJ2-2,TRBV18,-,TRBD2,CASSPRLAGSTGELFF,TGTGCCAGCTCACCGAGACTAGCGGGATCTACCGGGGAGCTGTTTTTT
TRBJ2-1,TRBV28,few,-,CASRQGSYNEQFF,TGTGCCAGCAGGCAGGGCTCCTACAATGAGCAGTTCTTC
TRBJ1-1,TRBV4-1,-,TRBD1,CASSHRTGGNTEAFF,TGCGCCAGCAGCCACCGGACAGGGGGGAACACTGAAGCTTTCTTT
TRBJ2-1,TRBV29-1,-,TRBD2,CTSSGSVDEQFF,TGCACCTCTAGCGGGAGCGTCGATGAGCAGTTCTTC
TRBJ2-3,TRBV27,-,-,CASSFNTDTQYF,TGTGCCAGCAGTTTCAACACAGATACGCAGTATTTT
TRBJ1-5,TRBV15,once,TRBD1,CATSRPPQQGSNQPQHF,TGTGCCACCAGCAGGCCCCCTCAACAGGGGAGCAATCAGCCCCAGCATTTT
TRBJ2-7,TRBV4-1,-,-,CASSPSTSGTYEQYF,TGCGCCAGCAGCCCCTCGACCAGCGGTACCTACGAGCAGTACTTC